This T cell receptor beta chain was found in a study of blood T cell repertoires in COVID-19. Participants' reported clinical history set cohort assignment. The CDR3 spans 13 residues. The V and J ends lost 4 bases and 4 bases respectively, with 7 bases between them. Some clones are missing from TCRdb's copy, which holds only in-frame ones; the method was immunoSEQ multiplex PCR. The sample contains about 200,000 clones, about 80% of which appear only once. The V call is TRBV12-3 or TRBV12-4, the J call TRBJ1-4; D gene unclear. Sequenced sample: PBMCs or T cells enriched from blood (not recorded which). This receptor was taken from a woman in her forties or fifties who had been exposed to COVID-19. CDR3 sequence reads: CASSSHSNEKLFF. The DNA for the CDR3 is TGTGCCAGCAGTTCGCACAGTAATGAAAAACTGTTTTTT.